These T cell receptor beta chains were read from a single sample in a study of blood T cell repertoires in COVID-19. TCRdb's copy holds only in-frame clones and misses some; the assay was immunoSEQ multiplex PCR. The data show fewer than 350,000 clones, approximately 86% seen once. The sample taken for sequencing was peripheral blood. The receptors derive from a young man with active or convalescent COVID-19. Both conserved end residues are part of each CDR3. D genes are given only for firm matches. Clone size appears in some rows only: once, few, many, or a class for an expanded clone.

size | J | D | V | CDR3 | DNA
- | TRBJ1-2 | - | TRBV4-3 | CASSQHAGDSPGYTF | TGCGCCAGCAGCCAACACGCGGGGGATTCGCCCGGCTACACCTTC
once | TRBJ2-4 | - | TRBV13 | CASGSTDALAKNIQYF | TGTGCCAGCGGGTCGACTGACGCCCTAGCCAAAAACATTCAGTACTTC
- | TRBJ2-1 | TRBD1 | TRBV7-9 | CASSPRTGSNEQFF | TGTGCCAGCAGCCCTAGGACAGGGAGCAATGAGCAGTTCTTC
- | TRBJ2-5 | - | TRBV13 | CASSFPQETQYF | TGTGCCAGCAGCTTCCCTCAAGAGACCCAGTACTTC
- | TRBJ2-7 | TRBD1 | TRBV7-6 | CASSAGQGIGLAAYEQYF | TGTGCCAGCAGCGCGGGACAGGGTATCGGGCTAGCGGCGTACGAGCAGTACTTC
- | TRBJ1-2 | TRBD1 | TRBV18 | CASSPTTGVLSYGYTF | TGTGCCAGCTCACCAACGACAGGGGTGTTGAGCTATGGCTACACCTTC
- | TRBJ2-7 | TRBD1 | TRBV7-2 | CASSLPGQPSYEQYF | TGTGCCAGCAGCCTACCGGGACAGCCTTCCTACGAGCAGTACTTC
- | TRBJ1-2 | TRBD1 | TRBV5-6 | CASSLGQGAYGYTF | TGTGCCAGCAGCCTTGGACAGGGGGCCTATGGCTACACCTTC
- | TRBJ1-4 | - | TRBV7-2 | CASSIKGDVHLILFF | TGTGCCAGCAGCATCAAGGGAGACGTACACTTAATTCTGTTTTTT
- | TRBJ1-5 | - | TRBV18 | CASSLYQGGGNQPQHF | TGTGCCAGCTCACTGTACCAGGGTGGTGGCAATCAGCCCCAGCATTTT
- | TRBJ2-7 | - | TRBV9 | CASSVVAGGIDEQYF | TGTGCCAGCAGCGTAGTGGCAGGGGGGATAGACGAGCAGTACTTC
- | TRBJ2-1 | - | TRBV13 | CASSLGLRDEQFF | TGTGCCAGCAGCTTAGGTCTGAGGGATGAGCAGTTCTTC
- | TRBJ1-3 | - | TRBV20-1 | CSATAGNTIYF | TGCAGTGCGACAGCCGGAAACACCATATATTTT
- | TRBJ2-7 | - | TRBV6-6 | CASSYVTSDEQYF | TGTGCCAGCAGTTACGTCACTAGTGACGAGCAGTACTTC
- | TRBJ2-7 | TRBD2 | TRBV10-1 | CASSEGSGGNYEQYF | TGCGCCAGCAGTGAGGGTAGCGGGGGGAACTACGAGCAGTACTTC
- | TRBJ1-5 | TRBD1 | TRBV11-2 | CASSKTGGQPQHF | TGTGCCAGCAGCAAGACAGGGGGGCAGCCCCAGCATTTT
- | TRBJ2-1 | - | TRBV7-9 | CASSPRARDGLYNEQFF | TGTGCCAGCAGCCCCCGGGCCAGGGACGGACTATACAATGAGCAGTTCTTC
- | TRBJ2-7 | TRBD1 | TRBV27 | CASSLSPDRGDIYEQYF | TGTGCCAGCAGTTTATCTCCAGACAGGGGAGACATTTACGAGCAGTACTTC
- | TRBJ2-7 | TRBD1 | TRBV6-2/TRBV6-3 | CASSYSTGANYEQYF | TGTGCCAGCAGTTACTCGACAGGGGCCAACTACGAGCAGTACTTC
- | TRBJ2-7 | - | TRBV6-1 | CASSETPAGYEQYF | TGTGCCAGCAGTGAAACTCCCGCGGGCTACGAGCAGTACTTC
- | TRBJ2-2 | TRBD2 | TRBV6-5 | CASSYSWGGYAGELFF | TGTGCCAGCAGTTACTCGTGGGGGGGGTACGCCGGGGAGCTGTTTTTT
- | TRBJ2-3 | TRBD1 | TRBV3-1/TRBV3-2 | CASKLGQALTDTQYF | TGTGCCAGCAAGTTAGGACAGGCACTCACAGATACGCAGTATTTT
- | TRBJ1-2 | - | TRBV3-1/TRBV3-2 | CASSPTFGATGDGYTF | TGTGCCAGCAGCCCAACCTTCGGGGCGACGGGGGATGGCTACACCTTC
- | TRBJ2-1 | - | TRBV29-1 | CSVPPGQTYNEQFF | TGCAGCGTCCCCCCAGGACAGACTTACAATGAGCAGTTCTTC
- | TRBJ2-3 | TRBD2 | TRBV4-1 | CASSQGTAGEDTQYF | TGCGCCAGCAGCCAAGGGACAGCGGGGGAAGATACGCAGTATTTT
- | TRBJ2-4 | TRBD1 | TRBV19 | CASSRQGAANIQYF | TGTGCCAGTAGTAGACAGGGGGCGGCAAACATTCAGTACTTC
- | TRBJ1-1 | - | TRBV7-8 | CASSPTDSTFEAFF | TGTGCCAGCAGCCCGACGGACAGTACCTTTGAAGCTTTCTTT
- | TRBJ2-3 | TRBD1 | TRBV10-3 | CAISDRDRGPADTQYF | TGTGCCATCAGTGACCGGGACAGGGGGCCGGCAGATACGCAGTATTTT